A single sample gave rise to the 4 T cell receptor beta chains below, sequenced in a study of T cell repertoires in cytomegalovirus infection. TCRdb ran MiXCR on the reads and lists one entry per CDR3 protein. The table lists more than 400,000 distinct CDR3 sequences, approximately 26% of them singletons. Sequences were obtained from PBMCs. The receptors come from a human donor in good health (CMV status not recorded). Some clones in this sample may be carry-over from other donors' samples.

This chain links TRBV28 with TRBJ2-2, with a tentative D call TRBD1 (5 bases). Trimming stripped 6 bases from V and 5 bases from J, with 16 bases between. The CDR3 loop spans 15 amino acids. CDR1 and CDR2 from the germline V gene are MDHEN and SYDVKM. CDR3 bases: TGTGCCAGCAGACTTGACAGTCATGGGACCGGGGAGCTGTTTTTT. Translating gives CASRLDSHGTGELFF.

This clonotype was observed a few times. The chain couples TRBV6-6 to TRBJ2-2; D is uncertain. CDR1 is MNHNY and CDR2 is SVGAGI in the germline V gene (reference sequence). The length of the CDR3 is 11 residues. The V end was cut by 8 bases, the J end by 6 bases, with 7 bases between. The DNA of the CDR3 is TGTGCCAGCCGTGTTTCCGGGGAGCTGTTTTTT. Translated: CASRVSGELFF.

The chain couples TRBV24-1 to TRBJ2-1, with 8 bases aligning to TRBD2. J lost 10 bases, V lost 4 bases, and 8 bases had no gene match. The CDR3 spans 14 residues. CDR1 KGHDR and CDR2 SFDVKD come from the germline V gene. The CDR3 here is CATSDAVLADEQFF. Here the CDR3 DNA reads TGTGCCACCAGTGACGCTGTACTAGCGGACGAGCAGTTCTTC.

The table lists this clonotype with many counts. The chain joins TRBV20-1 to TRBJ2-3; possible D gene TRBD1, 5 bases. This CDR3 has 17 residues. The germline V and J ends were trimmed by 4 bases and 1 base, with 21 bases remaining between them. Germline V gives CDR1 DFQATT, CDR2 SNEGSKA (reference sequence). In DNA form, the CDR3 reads TGCAGTGCTAACCCCCTTGTGGGGCCCCTAGGCACAGATACGCAGTATTTT. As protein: CSANPLVGPLGTDTQYF.